The present entry profiles one T cell receptor beta chain with its context. Enrollment of patients from Seattle took place during active infection, with longitudinal follow-up. This sample was included in a study of blood T cell repertoires in COVID-19. Study-level information: The analysed material was cDNA or gDNA that came from T cells, B-cell-depleted T cells, or PBMCs.

Method: immunoSEQ multiplex PCR; TCRdb's copy keeps in-frame clones and lacks some. This sample has some 240,000 clones, with roughly 85% found just once. The receptor was derived from a woman aged 70 to 79 with COVID-19, enrolled during active disease. Input material: peripheral blood.

The DNA for the CDR3 is TGTGCCAGCAGCTTAGCCGGGACAGGGCCCAACTATGGCTACACCTTC. Protein: CASSLAGTGPNYGYTF. The chain links TRBV7-2 to TRBJ1-2; TRBD1 agrees at 9 bases. The CDR3 covers 16 residues. The trim removed 0 bases at V and 2 bases at J, leaving 4 bases unmatched. Germline loops: CDR1 SGHTA, CDR2 FQGNSA.